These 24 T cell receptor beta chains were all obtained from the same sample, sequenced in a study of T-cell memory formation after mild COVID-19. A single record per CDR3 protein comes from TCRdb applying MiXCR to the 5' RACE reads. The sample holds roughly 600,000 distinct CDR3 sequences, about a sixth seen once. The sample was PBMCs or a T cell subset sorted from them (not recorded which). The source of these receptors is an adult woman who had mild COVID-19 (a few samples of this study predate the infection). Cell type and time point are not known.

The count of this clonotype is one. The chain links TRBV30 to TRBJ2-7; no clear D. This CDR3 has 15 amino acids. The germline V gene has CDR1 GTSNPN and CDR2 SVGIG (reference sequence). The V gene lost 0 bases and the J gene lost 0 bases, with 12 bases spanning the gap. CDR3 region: CAWSVPQRSSYEQYF. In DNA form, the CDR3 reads TGTGCCTGGAGTGTTCCCCAGCGATCCTCCTACGAGCAGTACTTC.

Written as DNA, the CDR3 is TGCAGTGCTAGAGATAGCAGGGACACTCCCTACGAGCAGTACTTC. It yields the protein CSARDSRDTPYEQYF. The genes are TRBV20-1 and TRBJ2-7; possibly TRBD1 for D (6 bases). Trimming left V 0 bases short and J 2 bases short, with 14 bases between. This CDR3 spans 15 amino acids. Germline loops: CDR1 DFQATT, CDR2 SNEGSKA (reference sequence).

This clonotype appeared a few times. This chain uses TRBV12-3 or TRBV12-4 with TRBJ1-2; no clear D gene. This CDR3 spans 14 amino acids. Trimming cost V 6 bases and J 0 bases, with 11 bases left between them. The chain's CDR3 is CASSPWASNYGYTF. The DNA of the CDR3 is TGTGCCAGCAGCCCTTGGGCTTCTAACTATGGCTACACCTTC.

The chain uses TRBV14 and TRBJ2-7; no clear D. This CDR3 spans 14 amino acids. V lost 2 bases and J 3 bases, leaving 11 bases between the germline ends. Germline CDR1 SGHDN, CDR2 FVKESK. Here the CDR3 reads CASSQRRLRYEQYF. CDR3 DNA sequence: TGTGCCAGCAGCCAACGCAGGTTACGCTACGAGCAGTACTTC.

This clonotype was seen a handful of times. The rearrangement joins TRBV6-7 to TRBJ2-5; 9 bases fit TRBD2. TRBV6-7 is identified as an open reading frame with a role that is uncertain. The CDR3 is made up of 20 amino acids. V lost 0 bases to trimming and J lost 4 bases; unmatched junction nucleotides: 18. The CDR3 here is CASSYSSGRMVAGVVETQYF. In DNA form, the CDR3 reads TGTGCCAGCAGTTACTCGAGTGGCCGGATGGTAGCGGGAGTAGTAGAGACCCAGTACTTC.

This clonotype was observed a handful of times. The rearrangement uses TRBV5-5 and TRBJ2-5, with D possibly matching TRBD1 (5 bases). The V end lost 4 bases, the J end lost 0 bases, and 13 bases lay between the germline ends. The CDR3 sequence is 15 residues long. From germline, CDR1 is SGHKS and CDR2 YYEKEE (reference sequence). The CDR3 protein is CASSARTRYQETQYF. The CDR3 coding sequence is TGTGCCAGCAGCGCTCGGACACGGTACCAAGAGACCCAGTACTTC.

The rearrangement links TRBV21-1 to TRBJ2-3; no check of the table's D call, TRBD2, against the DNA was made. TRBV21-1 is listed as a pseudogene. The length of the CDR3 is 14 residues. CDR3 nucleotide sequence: TGTGCCAGCAGCACTCGAGAGGGTACCGATACGCAGTATTTT. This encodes CASSTREGTDTQYF.

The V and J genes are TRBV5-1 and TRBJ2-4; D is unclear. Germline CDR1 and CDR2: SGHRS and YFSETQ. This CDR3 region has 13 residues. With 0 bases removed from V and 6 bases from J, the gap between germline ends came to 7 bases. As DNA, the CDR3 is TGCGCCAGCAGCTTGGGACAAACAAACATTCAGTACTTC. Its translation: CASSLGQTNIQYF.

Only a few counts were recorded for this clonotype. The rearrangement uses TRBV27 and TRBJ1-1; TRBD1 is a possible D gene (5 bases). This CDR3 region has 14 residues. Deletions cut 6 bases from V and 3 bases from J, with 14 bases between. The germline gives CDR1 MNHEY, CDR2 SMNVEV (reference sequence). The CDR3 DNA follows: TGTGCCAGCAGCCTCCTGAGGGGTTACACTGAAGCTTTCTTT. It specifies CASSLLRGYTEAFF.

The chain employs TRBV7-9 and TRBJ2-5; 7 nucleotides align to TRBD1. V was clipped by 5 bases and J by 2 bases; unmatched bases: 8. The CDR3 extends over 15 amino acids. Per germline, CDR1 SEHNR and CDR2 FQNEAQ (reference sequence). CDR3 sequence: CASSRRDRVQETQYF. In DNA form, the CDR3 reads TGTGCCAGCAGCCGCCGGGACAGAGTTCAAGAGACCCAGTACTTC.

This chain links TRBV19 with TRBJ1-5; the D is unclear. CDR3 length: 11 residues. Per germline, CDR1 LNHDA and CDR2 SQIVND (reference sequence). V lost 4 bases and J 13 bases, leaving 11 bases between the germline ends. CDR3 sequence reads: CASSNLEAQHF. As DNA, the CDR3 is TGTGCCAGTAGTAACCTGGAGGCGCAGCATTTT.

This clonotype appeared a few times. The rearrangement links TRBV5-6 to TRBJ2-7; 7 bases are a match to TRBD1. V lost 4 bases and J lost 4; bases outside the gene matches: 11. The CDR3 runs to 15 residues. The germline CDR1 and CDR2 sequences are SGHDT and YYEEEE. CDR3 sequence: CASSKSGTVDYEQYF. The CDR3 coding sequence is TGTGCCAGCAGCAAATCCGGGACAGTAGATTACGAGCAGTACTTC.

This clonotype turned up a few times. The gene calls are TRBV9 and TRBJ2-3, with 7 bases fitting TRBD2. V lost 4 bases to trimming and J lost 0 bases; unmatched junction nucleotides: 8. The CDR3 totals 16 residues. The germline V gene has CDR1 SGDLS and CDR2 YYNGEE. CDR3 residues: CASSFGTTGSTDTQYF. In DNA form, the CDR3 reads TGTGCCAGCAGCTTCGGGACTACCGGTAGCACAGATACGCAGTATTTT.

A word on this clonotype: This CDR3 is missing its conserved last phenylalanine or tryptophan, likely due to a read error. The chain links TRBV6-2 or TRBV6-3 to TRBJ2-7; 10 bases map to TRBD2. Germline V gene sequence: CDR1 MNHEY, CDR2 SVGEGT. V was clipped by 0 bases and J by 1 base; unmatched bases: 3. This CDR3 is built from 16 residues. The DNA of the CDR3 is TGTGCCAGCAGTTACTCGTCGACTAGCGGGTCCTACGAGCAGTACTTA. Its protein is CASSYSSTSGSYEQYL.

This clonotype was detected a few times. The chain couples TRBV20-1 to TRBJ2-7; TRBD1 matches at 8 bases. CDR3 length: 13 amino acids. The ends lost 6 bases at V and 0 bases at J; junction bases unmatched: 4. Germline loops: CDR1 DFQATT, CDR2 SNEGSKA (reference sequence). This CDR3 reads CSAPGQASYEQYF. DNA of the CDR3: TGCAGTGCGCCGGGACAGGCCTCCTACGAGCAGTACTTC.

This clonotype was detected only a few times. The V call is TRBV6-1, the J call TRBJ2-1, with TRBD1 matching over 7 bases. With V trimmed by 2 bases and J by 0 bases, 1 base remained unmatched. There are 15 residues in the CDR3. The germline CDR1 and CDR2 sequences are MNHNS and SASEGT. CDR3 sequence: CASSERQGSYNEQFF. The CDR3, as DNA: TGTGCCAGCAGTGAACGACAGGGCTCCTACAATGAGCAGTTCTTC.

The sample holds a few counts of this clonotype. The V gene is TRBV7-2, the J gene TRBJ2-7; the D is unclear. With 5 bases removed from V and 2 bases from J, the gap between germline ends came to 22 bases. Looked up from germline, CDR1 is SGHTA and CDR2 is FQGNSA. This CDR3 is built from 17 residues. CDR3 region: CASSRTGPSAYPYEQYF. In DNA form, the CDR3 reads TGTGCCAGCAGCCGCACCGGGCCCTCGGCTTACCCCTACGAGCAGTACTTC.

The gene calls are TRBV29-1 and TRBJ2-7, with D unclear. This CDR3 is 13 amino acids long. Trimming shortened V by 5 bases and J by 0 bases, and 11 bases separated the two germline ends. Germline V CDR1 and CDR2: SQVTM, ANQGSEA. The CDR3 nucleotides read TGCAGCGTTCGGACCCGAAACTCCTACGAGCAGTACTTC. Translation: CSVRTRNSYEQYF.

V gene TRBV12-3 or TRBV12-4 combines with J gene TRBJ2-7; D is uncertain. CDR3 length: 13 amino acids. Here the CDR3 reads CASSWIVGPRRCV. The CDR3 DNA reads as TGTGCCAGCAGTTGGATAGTCGGACCCCGGCGGTGTGTC.

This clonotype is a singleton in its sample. CDR3 bases: TGTGCCTGGAAAGGGTCCCAGCACCAACCTTTCTATGGCTACACCTTC. It encodes CAWKGSQHQPFYGYTF. The chain employs TRBV30 and TRBJ1-2; D call uncertain. This CDR3 has 16 amino acids. Trimming removed 4 bases from V and 4 bases from J, with 22 bases in between. Per germline, CDR1 GTSNPN and CDR2 SVGIG (reference sequence).

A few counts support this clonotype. CDR3 region: CASANRAGEPKNIQYF. CDR3 nucleotide sequence: TGTGCCAGCGCCAACCGGGCGGGAGAGCCCAAAAACATTCAGTACTTC. The J gene is TRBJ2-4, the V gene TRBV2; 7 bases fit TRBD2. With V trimmed by 8 bases and J by 2 bases, 12 bases remained unmatched. Germline V gene data show CDR1 as SNHLY and CDR2 as FYNNEI. The CDR3 extends over 16 amino acids.

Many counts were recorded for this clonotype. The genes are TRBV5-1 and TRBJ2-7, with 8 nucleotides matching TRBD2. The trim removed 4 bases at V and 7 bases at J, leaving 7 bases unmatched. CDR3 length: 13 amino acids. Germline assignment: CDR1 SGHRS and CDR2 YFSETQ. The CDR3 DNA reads TGCGCCAGCAGCGGGGGACTAGTTGAGGAGCAGTACTTC. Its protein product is CASSGGLVEEQYF.

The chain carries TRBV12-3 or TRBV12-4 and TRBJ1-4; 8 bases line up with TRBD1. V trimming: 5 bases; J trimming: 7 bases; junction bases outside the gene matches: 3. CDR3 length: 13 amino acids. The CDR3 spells CASSRQGSEKLFF. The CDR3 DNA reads TGTGCCAGCAGTAGACAGGGGAGTGAAAAACTGTTTTTT.

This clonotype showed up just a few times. DNA of the CDR3: TGTGCCAGCTCACCACCGATGGGACAGCAAGAGACCCAGTACTTC. Its translation is CASSPPMGQQETQYF. This sequence joins TRBV18 and TRBJ2-5; 7 bases line up with TRBD1. J was trimmed by 2 bases and V by 0 bases; bases with no gene match: 3. From germline, CDR1 is KGHSH and CDR2 LQKENI. The CDR3 extends over 15 amino acids.